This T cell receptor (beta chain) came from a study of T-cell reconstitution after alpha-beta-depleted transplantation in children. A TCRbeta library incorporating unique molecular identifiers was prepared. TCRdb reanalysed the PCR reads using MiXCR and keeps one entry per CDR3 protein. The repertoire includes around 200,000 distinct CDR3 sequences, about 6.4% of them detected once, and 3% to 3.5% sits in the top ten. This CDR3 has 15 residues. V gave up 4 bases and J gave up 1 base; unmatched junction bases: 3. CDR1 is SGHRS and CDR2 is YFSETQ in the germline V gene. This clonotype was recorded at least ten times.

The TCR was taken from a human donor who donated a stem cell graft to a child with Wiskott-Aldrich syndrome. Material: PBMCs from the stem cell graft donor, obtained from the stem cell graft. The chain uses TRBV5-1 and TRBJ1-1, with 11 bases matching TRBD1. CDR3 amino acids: CASSTGQGANTEAFF. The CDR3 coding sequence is TGCGCCAGCAGCACAGGACAGGGGGCGAACACTGAAGCTTTCTTT.